This T cell receptor beta chain was found in a study of early T cells in non-severe SARS-CoV-2 infection. Overall study context: Alpha and beta chains were unpaired, from unsorted whole-blood bulk RNA.

In its sample, this clonotype was seen many times. Unique molecular identifiers were affixed to single, distinct cDNA molecules. In TCRdb, the 5' RACE reads were re-called with MiXCR into one record per CDR3 protein. Of 25,000 to 35,000 distinct CDR3 sequences in the sample, 4.6% were seen once. Germline V gene lookup returns CDR1 MNHEY and CDR2 SVGAGI. The CDR3 is 18 amino acids. Trimming stripped 0 bases from V and 5 bases from J, with 17 bases between. This rearrangement joins TRBV6-5 to TRBJ1-6, with D perhaps matching TRBD1 (5 bases). The sample in question was whole blood, obtained at baseline. This TCR was sampled from an adult who was a healthcare worker with PCR-confirmed SARS-CoV-2 infection or an uninfected control (not recorded which). The CDR3 protein is CASSYSSPWQGDNSPLHF. The DNA for the CDR3 is TGTGCCAGCAGTTACTCGAGTCCCTGGCAGGGCGATAATTCACCCCTCCACTTT.